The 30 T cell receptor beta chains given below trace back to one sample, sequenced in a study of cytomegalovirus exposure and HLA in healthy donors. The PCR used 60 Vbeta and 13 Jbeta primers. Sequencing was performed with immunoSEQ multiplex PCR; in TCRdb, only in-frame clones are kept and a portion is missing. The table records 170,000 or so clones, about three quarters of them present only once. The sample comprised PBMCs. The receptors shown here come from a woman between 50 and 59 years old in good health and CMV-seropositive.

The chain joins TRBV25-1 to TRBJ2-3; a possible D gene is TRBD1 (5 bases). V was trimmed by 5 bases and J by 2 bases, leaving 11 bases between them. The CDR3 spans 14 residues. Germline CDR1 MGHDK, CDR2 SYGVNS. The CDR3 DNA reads TGTGCCAGCAGTCCAAGGGGAATCACAGATACGCAGTATTTT. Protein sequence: CASSPRGITDTQYF.

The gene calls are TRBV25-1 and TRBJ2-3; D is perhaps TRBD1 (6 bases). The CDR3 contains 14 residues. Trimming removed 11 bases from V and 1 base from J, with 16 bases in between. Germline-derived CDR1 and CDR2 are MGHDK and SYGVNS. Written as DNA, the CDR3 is TGTGCCGGCGCAGGGGCGCTCGGCACAGATACGCAGTATTTT. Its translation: CAGAGALGTDTQYF. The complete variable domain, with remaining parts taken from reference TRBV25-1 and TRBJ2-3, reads EADIYQTPRYLVIGTGKKITLECSQTMGHDKMYWYQQDPGMELHLIHYSYGVNSTEKGDLSSESTVSRIRTEHFPLTLESARPSHTSQYLCAGAGALGTDTQYFGPGTRLTVL.

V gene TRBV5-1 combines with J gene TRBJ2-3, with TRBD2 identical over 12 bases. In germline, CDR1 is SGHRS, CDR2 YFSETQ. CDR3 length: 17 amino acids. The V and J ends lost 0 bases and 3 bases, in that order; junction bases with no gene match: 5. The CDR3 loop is CASSLDPTSGRTDTQYF. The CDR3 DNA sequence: TGCGCCAGCAGCTTGGATCCGACTAGCGGGAGAACAGATACGCAGTATTTT.

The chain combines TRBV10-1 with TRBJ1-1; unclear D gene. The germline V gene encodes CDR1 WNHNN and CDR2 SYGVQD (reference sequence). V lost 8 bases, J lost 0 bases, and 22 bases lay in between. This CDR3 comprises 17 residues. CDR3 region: CASRLPGSTKMNTEAFF. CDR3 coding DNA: TGCGCCAGCCGCTTGCCGGGATCTACAAAAATGAACACTGAAGCTTTCTTT.

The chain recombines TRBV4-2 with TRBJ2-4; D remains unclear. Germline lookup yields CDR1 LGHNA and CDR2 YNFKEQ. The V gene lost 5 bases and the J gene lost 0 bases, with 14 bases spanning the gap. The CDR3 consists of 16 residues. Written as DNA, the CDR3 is TGTGCCAGCAGCGCCCGACTTGATCTAGCCAAAAACATTCAGTACTTC. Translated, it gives CASSARLDLAKNIQYF.

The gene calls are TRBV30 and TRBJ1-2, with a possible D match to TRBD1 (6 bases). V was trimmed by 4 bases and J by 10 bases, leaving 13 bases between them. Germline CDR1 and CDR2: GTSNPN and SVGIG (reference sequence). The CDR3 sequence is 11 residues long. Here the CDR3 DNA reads TGTGCCTGGACCTCGGGACATCTCTACACCTTC. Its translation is CAWTSGHLYTF.

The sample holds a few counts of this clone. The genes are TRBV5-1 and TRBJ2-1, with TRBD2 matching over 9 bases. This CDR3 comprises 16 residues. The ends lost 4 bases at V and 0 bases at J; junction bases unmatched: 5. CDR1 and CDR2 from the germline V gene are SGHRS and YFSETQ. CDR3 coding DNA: TGCGCCAGCAGCGCGGGGGGGGGCGGCTCCTACAATGAGCAGTTCTTC. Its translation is CASSAGGGGSYNEQFF.

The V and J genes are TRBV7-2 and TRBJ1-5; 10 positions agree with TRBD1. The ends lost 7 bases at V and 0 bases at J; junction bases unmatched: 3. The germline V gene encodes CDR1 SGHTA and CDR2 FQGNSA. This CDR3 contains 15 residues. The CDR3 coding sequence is TGTGCCAGCACCGGGACAGGGGATAGCAATCAGCCCCAGCATTTT. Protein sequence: CASTGTGDSNQPQHF.

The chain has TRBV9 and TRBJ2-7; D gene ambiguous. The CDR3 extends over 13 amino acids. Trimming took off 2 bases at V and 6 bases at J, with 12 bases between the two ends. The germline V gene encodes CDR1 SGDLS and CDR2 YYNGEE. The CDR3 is CASSVAPIAEQYF. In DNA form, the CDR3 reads TGTGCCAGCAGCGTTGCCCCCATAGCCGAGCAGTACTTC.

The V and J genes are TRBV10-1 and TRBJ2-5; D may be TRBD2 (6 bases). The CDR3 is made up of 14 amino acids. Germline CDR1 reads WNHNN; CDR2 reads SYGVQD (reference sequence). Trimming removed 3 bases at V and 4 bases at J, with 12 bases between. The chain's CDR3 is CASSEMAGGETQYF. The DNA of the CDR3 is TGCGCCAGCAGTGAAATGGCCGGGGGAGAGACCCAGTACTTC.

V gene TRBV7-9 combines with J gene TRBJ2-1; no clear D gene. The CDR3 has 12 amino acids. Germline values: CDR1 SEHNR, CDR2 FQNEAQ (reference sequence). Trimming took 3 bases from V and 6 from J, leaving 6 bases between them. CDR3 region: CASSFQSNEQFF. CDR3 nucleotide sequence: TGTGCCAGCAGCTTCCAGTCCAATGAGCAGTTCTTC.

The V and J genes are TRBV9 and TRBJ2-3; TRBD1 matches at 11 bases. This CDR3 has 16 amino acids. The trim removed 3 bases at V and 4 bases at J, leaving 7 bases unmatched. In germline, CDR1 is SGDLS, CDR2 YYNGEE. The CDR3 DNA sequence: TGTGCCAGCAGCGAGGGGCCGGGACAGGGGGCAGATACGCAGTATTTT. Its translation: CASSEGPGQGADTQYF. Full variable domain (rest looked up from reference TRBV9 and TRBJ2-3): DSGVTQTPKHLITATGQRVTLRCSPRSGDLSVYWYQQSLDQGLQFLIQYYNGEERAKGNILERFSAQQFPDLHSELNLSSLELGDSALYFCASSEGPGQGADTQYFGPGTRLTVL.

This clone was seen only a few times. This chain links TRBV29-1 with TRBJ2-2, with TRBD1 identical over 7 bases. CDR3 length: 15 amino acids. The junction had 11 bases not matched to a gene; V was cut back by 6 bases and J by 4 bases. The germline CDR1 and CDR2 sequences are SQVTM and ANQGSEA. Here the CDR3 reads CSVLSTGQATGELFF. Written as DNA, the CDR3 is TGCAGCGTCCTTTCGACAGGGCAGGCCACCGGGGAGCTGTTTTTT.

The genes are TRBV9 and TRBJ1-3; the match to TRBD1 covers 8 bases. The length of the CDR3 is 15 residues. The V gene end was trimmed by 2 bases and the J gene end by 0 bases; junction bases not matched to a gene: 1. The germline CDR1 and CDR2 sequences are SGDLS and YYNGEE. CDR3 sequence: CASSVTGGSGNTIYF. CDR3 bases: TGTGCCAGCAGCGTCACAGGGGGCTCTGGAAACACCATATATTTT.

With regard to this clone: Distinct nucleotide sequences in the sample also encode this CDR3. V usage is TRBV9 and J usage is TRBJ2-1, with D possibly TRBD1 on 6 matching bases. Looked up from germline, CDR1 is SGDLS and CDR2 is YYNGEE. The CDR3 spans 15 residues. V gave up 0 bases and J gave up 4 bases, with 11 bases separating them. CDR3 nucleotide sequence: TGTGCCAGCAGCGTAGGGGCAGGGGCGTACAATGAGCAGTTCTTC. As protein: CASSVGAGAYNEQFF.

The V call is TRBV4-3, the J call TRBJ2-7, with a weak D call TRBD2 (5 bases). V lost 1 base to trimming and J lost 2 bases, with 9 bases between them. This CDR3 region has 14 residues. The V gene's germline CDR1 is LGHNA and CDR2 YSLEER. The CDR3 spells CASSQGLPPYEQYF. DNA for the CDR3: TGCGCCAGCAGCCAAGGACTACCCCCCTACGAGCAGTACTTC.

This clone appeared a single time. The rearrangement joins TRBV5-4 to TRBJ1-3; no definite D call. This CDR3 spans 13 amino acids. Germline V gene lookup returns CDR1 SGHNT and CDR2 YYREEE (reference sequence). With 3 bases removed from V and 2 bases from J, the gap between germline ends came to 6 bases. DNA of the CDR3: TGTGCCAGCAGCTCTGACACTGGAAACACCATATATTTT. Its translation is CASSSDTGNTIYF.

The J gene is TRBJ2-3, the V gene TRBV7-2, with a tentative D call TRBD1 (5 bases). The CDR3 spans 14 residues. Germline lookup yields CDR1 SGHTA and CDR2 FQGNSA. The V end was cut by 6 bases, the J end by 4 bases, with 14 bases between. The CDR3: CASRVAGWADTQYF. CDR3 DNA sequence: TGTGCCAGCAGGGTGGCAGGGTGGGCAGATACGCAGTATTTT.

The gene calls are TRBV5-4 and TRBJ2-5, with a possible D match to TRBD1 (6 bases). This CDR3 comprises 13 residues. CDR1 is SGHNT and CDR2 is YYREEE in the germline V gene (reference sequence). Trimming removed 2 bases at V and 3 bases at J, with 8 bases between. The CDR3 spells CASSFRGEETQYF. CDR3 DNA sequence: TGTGCCAGCAGCTTCAGGGGAGAAGAGACCCAGTACTTC. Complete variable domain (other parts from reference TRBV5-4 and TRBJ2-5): ETGVTQSPTHLIKTRGQQVTLRCSSQSGHNTVSWYQQALGQGPQFIFQYYREEENGRGNFPPRFSGLQFPNYSSELNVNALELDDSALYLCASSFRGEETQYFGPGTRLLVL.

The CDR3 DNA reads as TGTGCCAGTAGTATAGAGGTGACAGGGAATCAGCCCCAGCATTTT. Its translation: CASSIEVTGNQPQHF. The gene calls are TRBV19 and TRBJ1-5; 7 nucleotides line up with TRBD1. The CDR3 runs to 15 residues. Looked up from germline, CDR1 is LNHDA and CDR2 is SQIVND (reference sequence). The ends lost 0 bases at V and 4 bases at J; junction bases unmatched: 3. Drawing the rest from reference TRBV19 and TRBJ1-5, the complete variable domain is DGGITQSPKYLFRKEGQNVTLSCEQNLNHDAMYWYRQDPGQGLRLIYYSQIVNDFQKGDIAEGYSVSREKKESFPLTVTSAQKNPTAFYLCASSIEVTGNQPQHFGDGTRLSIL.

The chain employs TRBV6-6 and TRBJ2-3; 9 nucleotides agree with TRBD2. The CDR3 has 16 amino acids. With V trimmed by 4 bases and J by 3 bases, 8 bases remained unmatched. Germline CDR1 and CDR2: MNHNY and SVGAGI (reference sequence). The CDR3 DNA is TGTGCCAGCAGTTCGGTAGCGGGGGTATGGACAGATACGCAGTATTTT. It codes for CASSSVAGVWTDTQYF.

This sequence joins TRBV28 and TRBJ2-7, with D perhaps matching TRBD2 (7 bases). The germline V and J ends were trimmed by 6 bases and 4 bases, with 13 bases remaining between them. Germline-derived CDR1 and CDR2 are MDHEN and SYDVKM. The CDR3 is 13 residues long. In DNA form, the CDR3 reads TGTGCCAGCAGCTTCGGGGGGCAATACGAGCAGTACTTC. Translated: CASSFGGQYEQYF.

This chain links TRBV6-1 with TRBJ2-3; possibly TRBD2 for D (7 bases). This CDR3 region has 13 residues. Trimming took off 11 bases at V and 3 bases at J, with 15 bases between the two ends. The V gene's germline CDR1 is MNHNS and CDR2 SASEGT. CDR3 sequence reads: CAGTGGVTDTQYF. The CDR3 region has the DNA TGTGCCGGAACGGGGGGCGTGACAGATACGCAGTATTTT.

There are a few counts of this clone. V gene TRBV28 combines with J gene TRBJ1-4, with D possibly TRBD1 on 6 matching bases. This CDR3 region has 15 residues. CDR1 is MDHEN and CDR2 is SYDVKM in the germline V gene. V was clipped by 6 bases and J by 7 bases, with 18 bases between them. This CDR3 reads CASSPTTGFFEKLFF. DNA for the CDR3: TGTGCCAGCAGCCCTACGACAGGCTTTTTTGAAAAACTGTTTTTT.

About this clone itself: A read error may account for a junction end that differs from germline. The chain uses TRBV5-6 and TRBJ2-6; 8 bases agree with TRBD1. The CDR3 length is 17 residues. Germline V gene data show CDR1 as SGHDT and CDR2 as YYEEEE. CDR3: CASSWGAGGFGANGLTF. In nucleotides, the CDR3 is TGTGCCAGCAGCTGGGGGGCAGGGGGCTTTGGGGCCAACGGCCTGACTTTC.

The CDR3 DNA sequence: TGTGCCAGCAGCTTAGTCGCAGGGGGCGTGTACGAGCAGTACTTC. Translating gives CASSLVAGGVYEQYF. The chain is built from TRBV7-2 and TRBJ2-7, with 8 bases aligning to TRBD1. Germline-derived CDR1 and CDR2 are SGHTA and FQGNSA. Trimming cost V 1 base and J 4 bases; bases outside gene matches: 6. This CDR3 contains 15 residues.

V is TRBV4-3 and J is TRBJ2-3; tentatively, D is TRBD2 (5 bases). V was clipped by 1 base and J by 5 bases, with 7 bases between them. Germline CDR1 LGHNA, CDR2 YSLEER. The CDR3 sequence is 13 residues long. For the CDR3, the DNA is TGCGCCAGCAGCCAAGGACGGGGAGATACGCAGTATTTT. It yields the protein CASSQGRGDTQYF.

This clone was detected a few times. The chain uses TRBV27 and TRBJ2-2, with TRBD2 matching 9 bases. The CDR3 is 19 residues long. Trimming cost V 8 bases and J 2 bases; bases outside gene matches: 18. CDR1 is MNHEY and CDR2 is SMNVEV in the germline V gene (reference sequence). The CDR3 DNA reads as TGTGCCAGCTGCCTCTATGGGGCTAGCGGGAATACAAACACCGGGGAGCTGTTTTTT. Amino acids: CASCLYGASGNTNTGELFF.

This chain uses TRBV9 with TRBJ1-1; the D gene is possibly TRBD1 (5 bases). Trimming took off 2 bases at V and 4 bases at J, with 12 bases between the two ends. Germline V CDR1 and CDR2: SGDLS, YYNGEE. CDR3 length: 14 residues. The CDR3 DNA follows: TGTGCCAGCAGCGTTAGGGGTTACGGCACTGAAGCTTTCTTT. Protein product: CASSVRGYGTEAFF.

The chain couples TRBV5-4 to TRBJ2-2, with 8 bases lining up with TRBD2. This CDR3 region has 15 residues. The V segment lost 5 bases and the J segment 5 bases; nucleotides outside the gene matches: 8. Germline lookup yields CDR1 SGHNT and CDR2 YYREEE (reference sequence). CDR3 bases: TGTGCCAGCAGAAGTACGGGACTAGTAACCGGGGAGCTGTTTTTT. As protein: CASRSTGLVTGELFF.